A single sample gave rise to the 26 T cell receptor beta chains below, sequenced in a study of CD8 T cells in Susac syndrome. With random hexamers, reverse transcription was performed on about 0.45 to 1 ug of RNA. TCRdb called the immunoSEQ multiplex PCR reads again in MiXCR, with one record for every CDR3 protein. The sample records 150,000 to 200,000 distinct CDR3 sequences, 85% to 95% being singletons. The sample comprised CD4+ T cells from PBMCs. The receptors derive from a human donor in good health.

The rearrangement joins TRBV12-3 or TRBV12-4 to TRBJ2-5, with D perhaps TRBD1 (5 bases). Trimming removed 4 bases at V and 2 bases at J, with 17 bases between. The CDR3 runs 16 residues. The CDR3 DNA reads as TGTGCCAGCAGTTCCCCCCGGCTAGGGGTACAAGAGACCCAGTACTTC. This codes for CASSSPRLGVQETQYF.

The chain has TRBV5-4 and TRBJ2-7, with 9 positions matching TRBD2. The CDR3 extends over 15 amino acids. V was clipped by 4 bases and J by 8 bases; unmatched bases: 13. From germline, CDR1 is SGHNT and CDR2 YYREEE (reference sequence). CDR3 nucleotides: TGTGCCAGCAGCCCGGACTCGGCGGGGGGGCTCAAGCAGTACTTC. Translating gives CASSPDSAGGLKQYF.

V and J are TRBV5-4 and TRBJ1-2; D gene uncertain. Germline values: CDR1 SGHNT, CDR2 YYREEE (reference sequence). This CDR3 region has 16 residues. Trimming cost V 4 bases and J 0 bases, with 16 bases left between them. The CDR3 bases are TGTGCCAGCAGCCTCGGACGGACCAGTTCTAACTATGGCTACACCTTC. It specifies CASSLGRTSSNYGYTF.

This chain joins TRBV15 and TRBJ2-5; 8 bases align to TRBD2. Germline lookup yields CDR1 LNHNV and CDR2 YYDKDF (reference sequence). Losses at the gene ends were 3 bases for V and 5 bases for J; bases not matched to a gene: 5. This CDR3 region has 14 residues. The CDR3 DNA follows: TGTGCCACCAGCAGCGGGGGGGCCGGGGAGACCCAGTACTTC. It specifies CATSSGGAGETQYF.

This rearrangement joins TRBV18 to TRBJ1-3; the D is unclear. CDR1 and CDR2 (germline): KGHSH, LQKENI. The CDR3 spans 14 residues. Trimming shortened V by 1 base and J by 3 bases, and 7 bases separated the two germline ends. CDR3 amino acids: CASSPQGLGNTIYF. CDR3 coding DNA: TGTGCCAGCTCACCACAGGGCCTTGGAAACACCATATATTTT.

The CDR3 DNA reads as TGTGCCAGCAGCCCCATGGGCACAGATACGCAGTATTTT. Translated: CASSPMGTDTQYF. The chain has TRBV7-3 and TRBJ2-3, with D unresolved. Germline CDR1 reads SGHTA; CDR2 reads FQGTGA. Deletions cut 5 bases from V and 1 base from J, with 7 bases between. There are 13 residues in the CDR3.

This clonotype was observed a single time. The chain couples TRBV29-1 to TRBJ2-2, with TRBD1 matching over 7 bases. The length of the CDR3 is 14 residues. V shed 4 bases and J 4 bases; nucleotides not matched to a gene: 6. The germline V gene has CDR1 SQVTM and CDR2 ANQGSEA. CDR3 protein: CSVARDSITGELFF. In DNA, the CDR3 is TGCAGCGTTGCCCGGGACAGTATCACCGGGGAGCTGTTTTTT.

The genes are TRBV7-2 and TRBJ2-3, with 8 bases fitting TRBD1. Germline-derived CDR1 and CDR2 are SGHTA and FQGNSA. The CDR3 contains 14 residues. V was pared by 5 bases and J by 4 bases, with 5 bases of the junction left unmatched. In nucleotides, the CDR3 is TGTGCCAGCAGCCGGACAGGGACCCCAGATACGCAGTATTTT. The encoded protein is CASSRTGTPDTQYF. The entire variable domain, with the rest obtained from reference TRBV7-2 and TRBJ2-3, is as follows: GAGVSQSPSNKVTEKGKDVELRCDPISGHTALYWYRQSLGQGLEFLIYFQGNSAPDKSGLPSDRFSAERTGGSVSTLTIQRTQQEDSAVYLCASSRTGTPDTQYFGPGTRLTVL.

This chain connects TRBV5-1 to TRBJ1-2; the match to TRBD1 covers 12 bases. J gave up 14 bases and V 4 bases, and 9 bases lay outside the gene matches. In germline, CDR1 is SGHRS, CDR2 YFSETQ. This CDR3 has 13 amino acids. CDR3 residues: CASSPGTGGSGTF. DNA for the CDR3: TGCGCCAGCAGCCCCGGGACAGGGGGCTCGGGAACCTTC.

This chain joins TRBV20-1 and TRBJ2-5; 10 positions match TRBD2. The CDR3 has 15 amino acids. Trimming cost V 0 bases and J 2 bases; bases outside gene matches: 3. Per germline, CDR1 DFQATT and CDR2 SNEGSKA (reference sequence). The CDR3 DNA reads as TGCAGTGCTAGAGATGGGGGACTAGCGCAAGAGACCCAGTACTTC. Protein product: CSARDGGLAQETQYF.

This clonotype was seen once. This chain uses TRBV28 with TRBJ1-1; 9 bases are shared with TRBD1. This CDR3 spans 15 amino acids. With V trimmed by 4 bases and J by 1 base, 4 bases remained unmatched. Germline values: CDR1 MDHEN, CDR2 SYDVKM. CDR3 DNA sequence: TGTGCCAGCAGTTCCCCGGACAGGGGGAACACTGAAGCTTTCTTT. Protein product: CASSSPDRGNTEAFF.

The rearrangement uses TRBV7-9 and TRBJ1-6; D unresolved. CDR3 length: 15 amino acids. V lost 5 bases, J lost 7 bases, and 15 bases lay in between. CDR1 and CDR2 from the germline V gene are SEHNR and FQNEAQ (reference sequence). The CDR3 loop is CASSKGGLLNSPLHF. The CDR3 DNA is TGTGCCAGCAGCAAAGGCGGACTCCTCAATTCACCCCTCCACTTT.

The rearrangement links TRBV23-1 to TRBJ1-2; D possibly corresponds to TRBD1 (5 bases). TRBV23-1 falls under the ORF class, with uncertain function. Trimming pared 0 bases from V and 6 bases from J, leaving 17 bases between. CDR3 length: 16 residues. The DNA of the CDR3 is TGCGCCAGCAGTCAATCGGTTCCCGGGGGGGAAAATGGCTACACCTTC. Translating gives CASSQSVPGGENGYTF.

V usage is TRBV13 and J usage is TRBJ2-5; a possible D gene is TRBD2 (6 bases). Germline lookup yields CDR1 PRHDT and CDR2 FYEKMQ (reference sequence). The CDR3 covers 14 residues. Trimming shortened V by 2 bases and J by 9 bases, and 16 bases separated the two germline ends. CDR3 region: CASSLQSAGRAQYF. CDR3 DNA: TGTGCCAGCAGCTTACAGAGTGCGGGGCGGGCCCAGTACTTC.

The chain uses TRBV4-1 and TRBJ2-5; the D is unclear. CDR3 length equals 13 residues. V lost 4 bases, J lost 1 base, and 7 bases lay in between. The germline V gene has CDR1 MGHRA and CDR2 YSYEKL. In DNA, the CDR3 is TGCGCCAGCAGCCTTCTACCCCAAGAGACCCAGTACTTC. Translating gives CASSLLPQETQYF.

The rearrangement links TRBV6-5 to TRBJ1-6; the match to TRBD1 covers 7 bases. CDR3 length: 14 residues. V shed 5 bases, J shed 10 bases, and the junction held 8 bases outside the gene matches. Germline CDR1 MNHEY, CDR2 SVGAGI. CDR3 in DNA: TGTGCCAGCAGTCGAGACGGGACAGTCTCACCCCTCCACTTT. It yields the protein CASSRDGTVSPLHF.

This sequence joins TRBV15 and TRBJ1-2, with TRBD1 matching over 7 bases. The germline V gene encodes CDR1 LNHNV and CDR2 YYDKDF (reference sequence). V shed 5 bases and J 3 bases; nucleotides not matched to a gene: 3. The CDR3 consists of 13 residues. CDR3 sequence: CATSPGTDYGYTF. The CDR3 DNA follows: TGTGCCACCAGCCCCGGGACAGACTATGGCTACACCTTC.

V usage is TRBV9 and J usage is TRBJ2-2; TRBD1 agrees at 7 bases. The ends lost 0 bases at V and 3 bases at J; junction bases unmatched: 5. The CDR3 has 16 amino acids. CDR1 and CDR2 (germline): SGDLS, YYNGEE. CDR3 DNA: TGTGCCAGCAGCGTAGCTACTACAGGGGACACCGGGGAGCTGTTTTTT. This sequence encodes CASSVATTGDTGELFF.

The chain uses TRBV29-1 and TRBJ2-3; D remains unclear. The CDR3 is 15 residues long. The V and J ends lost 1 base and 0 bases respectively, with 11 bases between them. CDR1 is SQVTM and CDR2 is ANQGSEA in the germline V gene. This chain's CDR3 is CSVEGSLLSTDTQYF. DNA of the CDR3: TGCAGCGTTGAAGGCAGTCTTCTTAGCACAGATACGCAGTATTTT.

The chain recombines TRBV2 with TRBJ2-5, with 9 bases that match TRBD2. There are 14 residues in the CDR3. Germline V gene data show CDR1 as SNHLY and CDR2 as FYNNEI. J was trimmed by 4 bases and V by 8 bases; bases with no gene match: 8. The CDR3 spells CASQGLRGGETQYF. CDR3 DNA sequence: TGTGCCAGCCAGGGGCTGCGGGGGGGAGAGACCCAGTACTTC.

The chain joins TRBV19 to TRBJ2-3; D gene ambiguous. This CDR3 is built from 13 residues. Germline CDR1 reads LNHDA; CDR2 reads SQIVND (reference sequence). V dropped 6 bases and J dropped 0 bases, with 7 bases sitting between them. The CDR3 spells CASRGRSTDTQYF. DNA of the CDR3: TGTGCCAGTAGGGGCAGAAGCACAGATACGCAGTATTTT.

CDR3 region: CSVTGGDETQYF. In DNA form, the CDR3 reads TGCAGCGTGACAGGGGGCGATGAGACCCAGTACTTC. The chain combines TRBV29-1 with TRBJ2-5, with 10 bases that match TRBD1. V lost 6 bases to trimming and J lost 5 bases; unmatched junction nucleotides: 3. Per the germline V gene, CDR1 is SQVTM and CDR2 is ANQGSEA. The CDR3 has 12 amino acids.

This chain joins TRBV5-1 and TRBJ1-3; D perhaps matches TRBD1 (6 bases). There are 15 residues in the CDR3. V was trimmed by 1 base and J by 4 bases, leaving 12 bases between them. Germline CDR1 and CDR2: SGHRS and YFSETQ. The DNA of the CDR3 is TGCGCCAGCAGCTTGTCCACAGGGATGGGAAACACCATATATTTT. Amino acid sequence: CASSLSTGMGNTIYF.

CDR3 region: CASSFSAGSEQYF. The CDR3 DNA reads TGTGCCAGCAGCTTCTCGGCGGGGTCCGAGCAGTACTTC. The chain uses TRBV11-1 and TRBJ2-7; a possible D gene is TRBD2 (6 bases). This CDR3 region has 13 residues. Germline CDR1 and CDR2: SGHAT and FQDESV (reference sequence). The V gene lost 3 bases and the J gene lost 6 bases, with 12 bases spanning the gap.

The rearrangement uses TRBV4-1 and TRBJ1-6, with a possible D match to TRBD1 (6 bases). This CDR3 is 17 amino acids long. Trimming left V 1 base short and J 3 bases short, with 13 bases between. Germline lookup yields CDR1 MGHRA and CDR2 YSYEKL. CDR3 region: CASSQGGGGLYNSPLHF. Written as DNA, the CDR3 is TGCGCCAGCAGCCAAGGAGGAGGGGGTCTCTATAATTCACCCCTCCACTTT.

The J gene is TRBJ1-2, the V gene TRBV29-1; TRBD1 agrees at 8 bases. J lost 1 base, V lost 6 bases, and 13 bases had no gene match. The CDR3 extends over 16 amino acids. CDR1 is SQVTM and CDR2 is ANQGSEA in the germline V gene. The CDR3 spells CSVGSKQGAINYGYTF. The CDR3 DNA reads TGCAGCGTCGGATCTAAGCAGGGGGCCATTAACTATGGCTACACCTTC.